Shown below are 30 T cell receptor beta chains from a single sample sequenced in a study of regulatory T cells in long-lasting Graves disease. As to time point: newly diagnosed GD, antithyroid drugs for less than 3 months. After RNA was extracted from PBMCs, the TCR library was made from it. Construction of the TCR beta libraries employed iRepertoire HTBI primers in conjunction with Arm-PCR of CDR3 regions. TCRdb independently ran MiXCR on the multiplex PCR reads; one entry per CDR3 protein. The repertoire has roughly 400,000 distinct CDR3 sequences, approximately 15% of them found once; the top ten carry roughly 7.7%. Separately, the same data were catalogued under a study of T cells in Graves' hyperthyroidism and ophthalmopathy.

Sequences were derived from peripheral blood mononuclear cells (PBMCs), sampled at new diagnosis, from a patient treated with antithyroid drugs. The receptors here all came from a woman aged 40 to 49 with Graves disease.

A remark on this clonotype: The junction departs from germline at one end; a sequencing error may be responsible. The V gene is TRBV7-9, the J gene TRBJ1-1; D remains ambiguous. The CDR3 runs to 13 residues. Germline CDR1 is SEHNR and CDR2 is FQNEAQ (reference sequence). The CDR3 spells CASSFGVNTGAFF. The CDR3 DNA reads TGTGCCAGCAGCTTCGGTGTGAACACTGGAGCTTTCTTT.

The chain combines TRBV7-2 with TRBJ2-6, with TRBD2 matching over 13 bases. The trim removed 8 bases at V and 3 bases at J, leaving 16 bases unmatched. CDR3 length equals 20 residues. CDR1 and CDR2 from the germline V gene are SGHTA and FQGNSA. The CDR3 nucleotides read TGTGCCAGCTCACCCGACGGACTAGCGGGAGTTTATTTTGGGGCCAACGTCCTGACTTTC. Protein product: CASSPDGLAGVYFGANVLTF.

This clonotype has ten or more counts. This chain joins TRBV2 and TRBJ2-1; D is perhaps TRBD1 (5 bases). This CDR3 has 11 residues. Per germline, CDR1 SNHLY and CDR2 FYNNEI. V was cut by 5 bases and J by 8 bases, with 7 bases left in between. CDR3 bases: TGTGCCAGCAGTCAGGGCGATGAGCAGTTCTTC. Its translation: CASSQGDEQFF.

There are many counts of this clonotype. The gene calls are TRBV27 and TRBJ1-1; D might be TRBD1 (5 bases). Trimming cost V 10 bases and J 5 bases, with 26 bases left between them. This CDR3 has 16 residues. Germline V gene lookup returns CDR1 MNHEY and CDR2 SMNVEV (reference sequence). In nucleotides, the CDR3 is TGTGCCATCATAAGACAGAGAGTGCGACAAGAAACTGAAGCTTTCTTT. Amino acids: CAIIRQRVRQETEAFF.

This clonotype was recorded many times. The chain carries TRBV28 and TRBJ2-7; D may correspond to TRBD1 or TRBD2 (7 bases each). Between the trimmed V and J ends, which lost 6 bases and 4 bases, there was a span of 13 bases. Germline V gene data show CDR1 as MDHEN and CDR2 as SYDVKM. This CDR3 spans 13 amino acids. The CDR3 DNA reads as TGTGCCAGCAGGATTCAGGGGGGGTACGAGCAGTACTTC. This codes for CASRIQGGYEQYF.

The gene calls are TRBV5-8 and TRBJ2-1, with a tentative D call TRBD2 (5 bases). Germline V gene data show CDR1 as SGHTS and CDR2 as YDEGEE. The germline V and J ends were trimmed by 4 bases and 4 bases, with 21 bases remaining between them. The CDR3 is 17 residues long. The CDR3 loop is CASSTVLGPRGYNEQFF. CDR3 DNA: TGTGCCAGCAGCACCGTGTTGGGCCCCCGCGGGTACAATGAGCAGTTCTTC.

This clonotype was seen repeatedly, ten times or more. This chain links TRBV7-8 with TRBJ1-5, with D uncertain. This CDR3 comprises 14 residues. Germline values: CDR1 SGHVS, CDR2 FQNEAQ. The V end lost 3 bases, the J end lost 0 bases, and 6 bases lay between the germline ends. The CDR3 reads CASSFASSNQPQHF. CDR3 bases: TGTGCCAGCAGCTTTGCGAGTAGCAATCAGCCCCAGCATTTT. Full variable domain (remainder filled in from reference TRBV7-8 and TRBJ1-5): GAGVSQSPRYKVAKRGQDVALRCDPISGHVSLFWYQQALGQGPEFLTYFQNEAQLDKSGLPSDRFFAERPEGSVSTLKIQRTQQEDSAVYLCASSFASSNQPQHFGDGTRLSIL.

V gene TRBV4-2 combines with J gene TRBJ2-7; a weak D match, TRBD1 (6 bases). Trimming left V 8 bases short and J 4 bases short, with 9 bases between. Germline V gene data show CDR1 as LGHNA and CDR2 as YNFKEQ. This CDR3 has 11 residues. As DNA, the CDR3 is TGTGCCAGCGGCAGGGGTTACGAGCAGTACTTC. This gives the protein CASGRGYEQYF.

The chain carries TRBV19 and TRBJ2-2, with D maybe TRBD2 (6 bases). CDR3 length: 15 amino acids. Trimming stripped 3 bases from V and 1 base from J, with 9 bases between. CDR1 LNHDA and CDR2 SQIVND come from the germline V gene (reference sequence). CDR3 DNA: TGTGCCAGTAGTATGGTGCGGGAGAACACCGGGGAGCTGTTTTTT. It encodes CASSMVRENTGELFF. Based on the CDR3 plus reference TRBV19 and TRBJ2-2, the full variable domain is DGGITQSPKYLFRKEGQNVTLSCEQNLNHDAMYWYRQDPGQGLRLIYYSQIVNDFQKGDIAEGYSVSREKKESFPLTVTSAQKNPTAFYLCASSMVRENTGELFFGEGSRLTVL.

The J gene is TRBJ2-7, the V gene TRBV6-2 or TRBV6-3; D unclear. CDR3 length: 14 amino acids. Deletions cut 11 bases from V and 4 bases from J, with 21 bases between. Germline assignment: CDR1 MNHEY and CDR2 SVGEGT. CDR3 protein: CAGSSPRRLYEQYF. The DNA of the CDR3 is TGTGCCGGCTCTTCCCCCCGTCGGCTTTACGAGCAGTACTTC.

The genes are TRBV2 and TRBJ2-1; TRBD2 agrees at 11 bases. CDR3 length: 15 residues. V was pared by 6 bases and J by 7 bases, with 8 bases of the junction left unmatched. The germline V gene encodes CDR1 SNHLY and CDR2 FYNNEI. CDR3 region: CASRINSGRGNEQFF. The DNA for the CDR3 is TGTGCCAGCAGGATTAATAGCGGGAGGGGTAATGAGCAGTTCTTC. The full variable domain, completed using reference TRBV2 and TRBJ2-1, is EPEVTQTPSHQVTQMGQEVILRCVPISNHLYFYWYRQILGQKVEFLVSFYNNEISEKSEIFDDQFSVERPDGSNFTLKIRSTKLEDSAMYFCASRINSGRGNEQFFGPGTRLTVL.

The chain is built from TRBV5-1 and TRBJ2-7; 10 bases line up with TRBD1. Unmatched junction bases numbered 8, after V lost 0 bases and J lost 2 bases. Germline V gene lookup returns CDR1 SGHRS and CDR2 YFSETQ. CDR3 length: 17 amino acids. CDR3 coding DNA: TGCGCCAGCAGCTTGGCTCTAGCCGGGACAGGGGCCTACGAGCAGTACTTC. This encodes CASSLALAGTGAYEQYF. Based on the CDR3 plus reference TRBV5-1 and TRBJ2-7, the full variable domain is KAGVTQTPRYLIKTRGQQVTLSCSPISGHRSVSWYQQTPGQGLQFLFEYFSETQRNKGNFPGRFSGRQFSNSRSEMNVSTLELGDSALYLCASSLALAGTGAYEQYFGPGTRLTVT.

This clonotype came up a few times. The chain uses TRBV7-6 and TRBJ1-2; D is possibly TRBD1 (5 bases). The CDR3 is 14 residues long. Germline CDR1 and CDR2: SGHVS and FNYEAQ. Between the trimmed V and J ends, which lost 5 bases and 7 bases, there was a span of 17 bases. The CDR3 region has the DNA TGTGCCAGCAGCCCCCCCCAGGGCAAGTCTGGCTACACCTTC. Amino acids: CASSPPQGKSGYTF.

The chain has TRBV18 and TRBJ1-5, with D tentatively TRBD1 (6 bases). CDR1 KGHSH and CDR2 LQKENI come from the germline V gene. Trimming pared 2 bases from V and 3 bases from J, leaving 8 bases between. This CDR3 comprises 14 residues. The CDR3 nucleotides read TGTGCCAGCTCACCAAGGACAGACAATCAGCCCCAGCATTTT. Translation: CASSPRTDNQPQHF. Complete variable domain (other parts from reference TRBV18 and TRBJ1-5): NAGVMQNPRHLVRRRGQEARLRCSPMKGHSHVYWYRQLPEEGLKFMVYLQKENIIDESGMPKERFSAEFPKEGPSILRIQQVVRGDSAAYFCASSPRTDNQPQHFGDGTRLSIL.

V is TRBV5-1 and J is TRBJ2-1; D may correspond to TRBD1 or TRBD2 (8 bases each). The CDR3 loop spans 18 amino acids. Deletions cut 0 bases from V and 2 bases from J, with 18 bases between. In germline, CDR1 is SGHRS, CDR2 YFSETQ. The chain's CDR3 is CASSLEDRAGRAYNEQFF. CDR3 in DNA: TGCGCCAGCAGCTTGGAGGACAGGGCCGGGAGGGCCTACAATGAGCAGTTCTTC.

The chain employs TRBV6-1 and TRBJ2-7; a possible D gene is TRBD2 (7 bases). The germline V gene has CDR1 MNHNS and CDR2 SASEGT. The CDR3 covers 18 residues. Between the trimmed V and J ends, which lost 5 bases and 3 bases, there was a span of 26 bases. The CDR3 DNA reads TGTGCCAGCAGTCCGGATAGAAATAGGGGGGGGGGGCTCTACGAGCAGTACTTC. Translated: CASSPDRNRGGGLYEQYF.

The table lists this clonotype with many counts. The CDR3 sequence: CASQTPLNVDTQYF. DNA for the CDR3: TGTGCCAGCCAAACCCCCCTTAACGTGGATACGCAGTATTTT. V and J are TRBV2 and TRBJ2-3; D unresolved. This CDR3 comprises 14 residues. The V end was cut by 8 bases, the J end by 6 bases, with 18 bases between. Germline V lookup: CDR1 SNHLY, CDR2 FYNNEI.

The sample holds a few counts of this clonotype. The gene calls are TRBV18 and TRBJ1-1, with 8 bases fitting TRBD1. Germline V gene lookup returns CDR1 KGHSH and CDR2 LQKENI. V trimming: 6 bases; J trimming: 2 bases; junction bases outside the gene matches: 20. The CDR3 consists of 19 residues. This CDR3 is CASSQEAGGFAPANTEAFF. The CDR3 DNA follows: TGTGCCAGCTCTCAAGAGGCAGGGGGCTTTGCCCCGGCAAACACTGAAGCTTTCTTT.

This clonotype was seen only a few times. The chain recombines TRBV20-1 with TRBJ1-1, with D possibly being TRBD1 (5 bases). The V and J ends lost 3 bases and 4 bases respectively, with 12 bases between them. The V gene's germline CDR1 is DFQATT and CDR2 SNEGSKA (reference sequence). The CDR3 spans 13 residues. The CDR3 nucleotides are TGCAGTGCTAGCCTTGGGACTCGCACTGAAGCTTTCTTT. Encoded protein: CSASLGTRTEAFF.

The chain employs TRBV6-1 and TRBJ2-3, with D perhaps TRBD2 (6 bases). V lost 6 bases and J lost 2, with 9 bases in between. The CDR3 spans 13 residues. Germline CDR1 reads MNHNS; CDR2 reads SASEGT. CDR3: CASRRGTTDTQYF. In DNA form, the CDR3 reads TGTGCCAGCAGACGGGGGACCACAGATACGCAGTATTTT.

This clonotype was counted ten times or more. The junction departs from germline at one end; a sequencing error may be responsible. The V call is TRBV11-2, the J call TRBJ2-3; TRBD2 aligns across 9 bases. CDR3 length: 16 residues. The V gene's germline CDR1 is SGHAT and CDR2 FQNNGV. CDR3 nucleotides: TGTGCCAGCAGCTTCTGGCGGGGGACTAGCATAGATACGCAGTATTTT. As protein: CASSFWRGTSIDTQYF. The full variable domain, in which reference TRBV11-2 and TRBJ2-3 provide the parts outside the CDR3, is EAGVAQSPRYKIIEKRQSVAFWCNPISGHATLYWYQQILGQGPKLLIQFQNNGVVDDSQLPKDRFSAERLKGVDSTLKIQPAKLEDSAVYLCASSFWRGTSIDTQYFGPGTRLTVL.

This clonotype was found many times. The chain is built from TRBV28 and TRBJ2-1; D remains unclear. This CDR3 region has 15 residues. The germline V and J ends were trimmed by 6 bases and 0 bases, with 12 bases remaining between them. Germline CDR1 is MDHEN and CDR2 is SYDVKM. The CDR3, as DNA: TGTGCCAGCAGCTCTCCCCGGAGCTCCTACAATGAGCAGTTCTTC. Amino acids: CASSSPRSSYNEQFF.

This clonotype appeared a few times. The chain employs TRBV6-1 and TRBJ2-2, with TRBD1 matching over 7 bases. Germline CDR1 is MNHNS and CDR2 is SASEGT. With 8 bases clipped from V and 8 bases from J, the junction kept 2 bases outside the gene matches. The CDR3 covers 11 residues. This chain's CDR3 is CASLTGGELFF. DNA for the CDR3: TGTGCCAGCCTGACAGGGGGGGAGCTGTTTTTT.

For this clonotype: Given a much more abundant clone one base away, this may be a read error. This chain uses TRBV7-9 with TRBJ2-3, with D unclear. CDR3 size: 15 residues. Germline V lookup: CDR1 SEHNR, CDR2 FQNEAQ (reference sequence). CDR3 sequence reads: CASGFYSTSTDTQYF. The CDR3 DNA is TGTGCCAGCGGCTTTTATTCCACTAGCACAGATACGCAGTATTTT.

There are a few counts of this clonotype. The gene calls are TRBV25-1 and TRBJ2-5, with D possibly being TRBD2 (5 bases). Trimming removed 4 bases from V and 3 bases from J, with 21 bases in between. The CDR3 covers 17 residues. Germline lookup yields CDR1 MGHDK and CDR2 SYGVNS. This CDR3 reads CASSAPILVRREETQYF. In nucleotides, the CDR3 is TGTGCCAGCAGTGCCCCTATTCTAGTCCGGCGGGAAGAGACCCAGTACTTC.

The rearrangement joins TRBV12-3 or TRBV12-4 to TRBJ2-4, with D possibly TRBD1 on 5 matching bases. Deletions cut 3 bases from V and 1 base from J, with 13 bases between. The CDR3 contains 16 residues. The CDR3 here is CASSLLGRKAKNIQYF. The CDR3 nucleotides read TGTGCCAGCAGTTTGTTGGGGCGCAAGGCCAAAAACATTCAGTACTTC.

V and J are TRBV27 and TRBJ2-3; 9 bases are shared with TRBD2. Per the germline V gene, CDR1 is MNHEY and CDR2 is SMNVEV (reference sequence). V lost 1 base and J lost 5; bases outside the gene matches: 7. The CDR3 is made up of 16 amino acids. CDR3 in amino acids: CASSLFASGTGDTQYF. The CDR3 nucleotides are TGTGCCAGCAGTTTATTTGCTAGCGGGACCGGAGATACGCAGTATTTT.

This rearrangement joins TRBV28 to TRBJ1-1; D remains ambiguous. V lost 7 bases and J 0 bases, leaving 9 bases between the germline ends. The CDR3 consists of 13 residues. Germline loops: CDR1 MDHEN, CDR2 SYDVKM. The CDR3 is CASKSPMNTEAFF. The CDR3 nucleotides are TGTGCCAGCAAATCCCCCATGAACACTGAAGCTTTCTTT.

This clonotype was recorded at least ten times. The chain links TRBV7-9 to TRBJ1-1; 8 bases fit TRBD1. The CDR3 is 13 residues long. The J segment lost 4 bases and the V segment lost 3 bases, leaving 1 base of the junction unmatched. From germline, CDR1 is SEHNR and CDR2 FQNEAQ (reference sequence). For the CDR3, the DNA is TGTGCCAGCAGCTTCACAGGGGGCACTGAAGCTTTCTTT. Translated: CASSFTGGTEAFF.

This clonotype occurred a few times. This chain links TRBV6-1 with TRBJ1-1; D is unresolved. V shed 10 bases and J shed 2 bases, with 8 bases lying between them. Germline CDR1 and CDR2: MNHNS and SASEGT. The CDR3 is 11 residues long. DNA for the CDR3: TGTGCCAAAGGACCTAACACTGAAGCTTTCTTT. Translation: CAKGPNTEAFF.